These 20 T cell receptor beta chains were sequenced from one sample in a study of cytomegalovirus exposure and HLA in healthy donors. It was with 60 Vbeta and 13 Jbeta primers that the PCR ran. Sequenced by immunoSEQ multiplex PCR; TCRdb stores in-frame clones only, minus some. This sample has about 83,000 clones; roughly 80% occur once, and the top ten carry under 2%. Input material: PBMCs. Every receptor here comes from a woman in her twenties or thirties in good health and CMV-seronegative.

The chain recombines TRBV5-1 with TRBJ2-3, with a tentative D call TRBD1 (6 bases). Germline V gene lookup returns CDR1 SGHRS and CDR2 YFSETQ. The CDR3 contains 13 residues. The V end was cut by 7 bases, the J end by 4 bases, with 13 bases between. CDR3 protein: CASCTEGADTQYF. In nucleotides, the CDR3 is TGCGCCAGCTGCACAGAGGGGGCAGATACGCAGTATTTT.

This clone was found a few times. The chain recombines TRBV6-5 with TRBJ1-1, with D unclear. This CDR3 comprises 15 residues. V lost 0 bases and J 5 bases, leaving 13 bases between the germline ends. Germline CDR1 is MNHEY and CDR2 is SVGAGI. The DNA for the CDR3 is TGTGCCAGCAGTTACTCGAGGGCAGGTGAAACTGAAGCTTTCTTT. Protein: CASSYSRAGETEAFF.

The chain joins TRBV19 to TRBJ1-5, with D perhaps TRBD1 (5 bases). Looked up from germline, CDR1 is LNHDA and CDR2 is SQIVND (reference sequence). V lost 6 bases and J 0 bases, leaving 9 bases between the germline ends. The CDR3 contains 14 residues. The CDR3 DNA reads as TGTGCCAGTAGCCCAGGGCTTAGCAATCAGCCCCAGCATTTT. It specifies CASSPGLSNQPQHF.

The chain couples TRBV5-6 to TRBJ2-2; 11 bases fit TRBD2. Trimming removed 0 bases from V and 3 bases from J; junction bases left unmatched: 1. Germline V gives CDR1 SGHDT, CDR2 YYEEEE. The CDR3 length is 16 residues. The CDR3 DNA reads as TGTGCCAGCAGCTTGGGGGGACTAGCGGACACCGGGGAGCTGTTTTTT. Residues: CASSLGGLADTGELFF.

The chain recombines TRBV5-6 with TRBJ2-1, with a possible D match to TRBD2 (5 bases). V was clipped by 1 base and J by 4 bases, with 9 bases between them. Germline V lookup: CDR1 SGHDT, CDR2 YYEEEE. The CDR3 is 14 residues long. CDR3 protein: CASSLIGVYNEQFF. DNA of the CDR3: TGTGCCAGCAGCTTGATCGGGGTTTACAATGAGCAGTTCTTC. Supplemented by reference TRBV5-6 and TRBJ2-1, the full variable domain reads DAGVTQSPTHLIKTRGQQVTLRCSPKSGHDTVSWYQQALGQGPQFIFQYYEEEERQRGNFPDRFSGHQFPNYSSELNVNALLLGDSALYLCASSLIGVYNEQFFGPGTRLTVL.

This clone was counted between two and nine times. CDR3 sequence reads: CASSRLAAYEQYF. The CDR3, as DNA: TGTGCCAGCTCACGTCTAGCGGCCTACGAGCAGTACTTC. J is TRBJ2-7 and V is TRBV18; 7 bases agree with TRBD2. This CDR3 is 13 amino acids long. V shed 4 bases and J 2 bases; nucleotides not matched to a gene: 2. CDR1 KGHSH and CDR2 LQKENI come from the germline V gene.

This chain uses TRBV6-1 with TRBJ1-1, with 7 bases matching TRBD1. Germline assignment: CDR1 MNHNS and CDR2 SASEGT. CDR3 length: 17 amino acids. V lost 2 bases and J lost 0; bases outside the gene matches: 9. The CDR3 loop reads CASSEYGTANLNTEAFF. The DNA of the CDR3 is TGTGCCAGCAGTGAATATGGGACAGCTAATTTGAACACTGAAGCTTTCTTT.

The table lists this clone with a count of one. The rearrangement joins TRBV11-2 to TRBJ1-2, with D hard to call. The CDR3 sequence is 12 residues long. Germline CDR1 and CDR2: SGHAT and FQNNGV. The germline V and J ends were trimmed by 5 bases and 5 bases, with 9 bases remaining between them. The CDR3 DNA reads as TGTGCCAGCAGCCCGGTTCCGTATGGCTACACCTTC. This sequence encodes CASSPVPYGYTF.

The chain recombines TRBV7-9 with TRBJ1-5; 11 bases agree with TRBD1. CDR1 is SEHNR and CDR2 is FQNEAQ in the germline V gene (reference sequence). The CDR3 sequence is 16 residues long. After removal of 3 bases from V and 4 bases from J, the junction contained 5 bases not matched to a gene. The CDR3 loop reads CASSLGTGGWNQPQHF. In DNA, the CDR3 is TGTGCCAGCAGCTTGGGGACAGGGGGGTGGAATCAGCCCCAGCATTTT.

This clone was seen only a few times. The chain uses TRBV19 and TRBJ2-1, with 8 bases aligning to TRBD1. V lost 3 bases and J lost 9; bases outside the gene matches: 16. The CDR3 has 17 residues. Germline-derived CDR1 and CDR2 are LNHDA and SQIVND (reference sequence). The CDR3 loop reads CASSILGTGLGIGEQFF. Here the CDR3 DNA reads TGTGCCAGTAGTATTTTGGGGACAGGTTTAGGGATCGGTGAGCAGTTCTTC. The full variable domain, rest sourced from reference TRBV19 and TRBJ2-1, is DGGITQSPKYLFRKEGQNVTLSCEQNLNHDAMYWYRQDPGQGLRLIYYSQIVNDFQKGDIAEGYSVSREKKESFPLTVTSAQKNPTAFYLCASSILGTGLGIGEQFFGPGTRLTVL.

The J gene is TRBJ1-4, the V gene TRBV7-8, with D possibly matching TRBD1 (5 bases). The germline V gene encodes CDR1 SGHVS and CDR2 FQNEAQ. The CDR3 runs 13 residues. V was shortened by 4 bases and J by 7 bases, with 10 bases between the two germline ends. CDR3 in amino acids: CASSSTQGEKLFF. CDR3 coding DNA: TGTGCCAGCAGCTCAACTCAGGGTGAAAAACTGTTTTTT.

This chain connects TRBV5-4 to TRBJ2-5; 13 bases agree with TRBD2. J was trimmed by 5 bases and V by 2 bases; bases with no gene match: 6. CDR3 length equals 16 residues. CDR1 and CDR2 from the germline V gene are SGHNT and YYREEE (reference sequence). The CDR3 loop reads CASSLGTSGTGETQYF. CDR3 in DNA: TGTGCCAGCAGCTTAGGGACTAGCGGGACCGGGGAGACCCAGTACTTC.

J is TRBJ2-2 and V is TRBV28, with a possible D match to TRBD1 (5 bases). CDR1 is MDHEN, CDR2 SYDVKM, per germline. Trimming took 5 bases from V and 0 from J, leaving 7 bases between them. The CDR3 covers 14 residues. CDR3 DNA: TGTGCCAGCAGTCGGACACCGAACACCGGGGAGCTGTTTTTT. This codes for CASSRTPNTGELFF.

The chain recombines TRBV11-3 with TRBJ2-1; possible D gene TRBD2, 6 bases. CDR1 SGHNT and CDR2 YENEEA come from the germline V gene. This CDR3 has 14 residues. V gave up 5 bases and J gave up 7 bases, with 15 bases separating them. The CDR3 reads CASSPRGVGNEQFF. As DNA, the CDR3 is TGTGCCAGCAGCCCCCGCGGGGTGGGGAATGAGCAGTTCTTC.

In its sample, this clone was seen a few times. J is TRBJ2-1 and V is TRBV5-6; TRBD2 aligns across 10 bases. The CDR3 runs 14 residues. CDR1 is SGHDT and CDR2 is YYEEEE in the germline V gene. V lost 4 bases, J lost 15 bases, and 13 bases stayed unmatched. The CDR3 coding sequence is TGTGCCAGCAGCCCTACCGGGACTAGCGATTTGCTGTTCTTC. Residues: CASSPTGTSDLLFF.

This chain joins TRBV19 and TRBJ2-3; 8 bases line up with TRBD2. Trimming took 4 bases from V and 1 from J; bases not matched to a gene: 7. The CDR3 totals 16 residues. Germline V gene lookup returns CDR1 LNHDA and CDR2 SQIVND (reference sequence). Written as DNA, the CDR3 is TGTGCCAGTAGTAAACAAGCGGGAGTGGGCACAGATACGCAGTATTTT. Translation gives CASSKQAGVGTDTQYF.

This chain connects TRBV25-1 to TRBJ2-2; D not resolved. From germline, CDR1 is MGHDK and CDR2 SYGVNS. This CDR3 has 14 residues. Trimming took 2 bases from V and 9 from J, leaving 13 bases between them. The CDR3 sequence: CASSELGQSRELFF. CDR3 nucleotide sequence: TGTGCCAGCAGTGAACTGGGCCAGTCTAGGGAGCTGTTTTTT.

The V call is TRBV6-5, the J call TRBJ1-2, with 7 bases that match TRBD1. The germline CDR1 and CDR2 sequences are MNHEY and SVGAGI. V shed 8 bases, J shed 4 bases, and the junction held 10 bases outside the gene matches. This CDR3 contains 14 residues. The CDR3 DNA reads as TGTGCCAGCGAGAATACGAGACAGGGCTATGGCTACACCTTC. Its protein product is CASENTRQGYGYTF.

This chain joins TRBV28 and TRBJ1-1; D uncertain. The CDR3 loop spans 13 amino acids. The V end was cut by 5 bases, the J end by 10 bases, with 17 bases between. Germline V gene lookup returns CDR1 MDHEN and CDR2 SYDVKM. The CDR3 DNA follows: TGTGCCAGCAGTCGCGGGTCCGCTTTACCAGCTTTCTTT. Translation: CASSRGSALPAFF.

This sequence joins TRBV28 and TRBJ2-7; TRBD1 matches at 8 bases. Unmatched junction bases numbered 10, after V lost 4 bases and J lost 5 bases. CDR1 and CDR2 (germline): MDHEN, SYDVKM. The CDR3 has 15 residues. The CDR3 loop reads CASSSPGGEFDEQYF. DNA for the CDR3: TGTGCCAGCAGTTCCCCAGGGGGCGAATTTGACGAGCAGTACTTC.